This passage covers 25 T cell receptor beta chains from one sample sequenced in a study of cytomegalovirus exposure and HLA in healthy donors. PCR was performed using 60 Vbeta and 13 Jbeta primers. Measured with immunoSEQ multiplex PCR; TCRdb has only the in-frame clones, and not every one. The top ten clones hold more than 4% of a sample with about 160,000 clones, roughly four fifths of them seen once. Sequences were obtained from PBMCs. These receptors originate from a man aged 35-49 years in good health and CMV-seronegative.

This chain connects TRBV5-1 to TRBJ2-3; 12 bases agree with TRBD2. Germline CDR1 reads SGHRS; CDR2 reads YFSETQ. There are 17 residues in the CDR3. Trimming cost V 0 bases and J 5 bases; bases outside gene matches: 7. DNA for the CDR3: TGCGCCAGCAGCTTGGGGTCTAGCGGGGGGGCCAAAGATACGCAGTATTTT. Translation: CASSLGSSGGAKDTQYF.

CDR3 nucleotides: TGTGCCAGCAGTGTTCTCGGCAGGGTCTACACCTTC. This encodes CASSVLGRVYTF. The V gene is TRBV25-1, the J gene TRBJ1-2; a weak D match, TRBD1 (5 bases). CDR1 is MGHDK, CDR2 SYGVNS, per germline. The V gene lost 4 bases and the J gene lost 10 bases, with 13 bases spanning the gap. The CDR3 consists of 12 residues.

This clone was counted once. The chain links TRBV27 to TRBJ2-1, with 12 bases aligning to TRBD2. This CDR3 is 17 amino acids long. In germline, CDR1 is MNHEY, CDR2 SMNVEV (reference sequence). The V gene end was trimmed by 5 bases and the J gene end by 9 bases; junction bases not matched to a gene: 14. DNA for the CDR3: TGTGCCAGCAGTCTTTCCACCCTGACTAGCGGGGGCGGTGAGCAGTTCTTC. Encoded protein: CASSLSTLTSGGGEQFF.

The chain is built from TRBV18 and TRBJ2-7; 8 positions match TRBD1. Germline loops: CDR1 KGHSH, CDR2 LQKENI. V shed 3 bases and J 3 bases; nucleotides not matched to a gene: 4. The CDR3 is made up of 14 amino acids. The CDR3 nucleotides read TGTGCCAGCTCACCTGAGACAGGGGACTACGAGCAGTACTTC. Protein sequence: CASSPETGDYEQYF. The whole variable domain, remainder taken from reference TRBV18 and TRBJ2-7, is NAGVMQNPRHLVRRRGQEARLRCSPMKGHSHVYWYRQLPEEGLKFMVYLQKENIIDESGMPKERFSAEFPKEGPSILRIQQVVRGDSAAYFCASSPETGDYEQYFGPGTRLTVT.

The rearrangement uses TRBV30 and TRBJ2-3; D gene uncertain. Germline V gene data show CDR1 as GTSNPN and CDR2 as SVGIG (reference sequence). CDR3 length: 12 residues. V shed 0 bases and J shed 2 bases, with 3 bases lying between them. The DNA for the CDR3 is TGTGCCTGGAGTGTGGCCACAGATACGCAGTATTTT. It yields the protein CAWSVATDTQYF. The variable domain in full, with the rest retrieved from reference TRBV30 and TRBJ2-3, is SQTIHQWPATLVQPVGSPLSLECTVEGTSNPNLYWYRQAAGRGLQLLFYSVGIGQISSEVPQNLSASRPQDRQFILSSKKLLLSDSGFYLCAWSVATDTQYFGPGTRLTVL.

The chain combines TRBV4-1 with TRBJ1-6; weak D call: TRBD1 (5 bases). V was clipped by 3 bases and J by 7 bases, with 16 bases between them. Per germline, CDR1 MGHRA and CDR2 YSYEKL. The CDR3 contains 16 residues. This CDR3 reads CASSHEQHRPNSPLHF. The CDR3, as DNA: TGCGCCAGCAGCCACGAGCAACACAGGCCCAATTCACCCCTCCACTTT.

Written as DNA, the CDR3 is TGTGCCATCAGTGGGGGATTGGAGGAACAAGAGACCCAGTACTTC. Translated, it gives CAISGGLEEQETQYF. V usage is TRBV10-3 and J usage is TRBJ2-5, with D perhaps matching TRBD2 (5 bases). Germline V gene lookup returns CDR1 ENHRY and CDR2 SYGVKD. This CDR3 is built from 15 residues. V was shortened by 4 bases and J by 2 bases, with 14 bases between the two germline ends.

V usage is TRBV19 and J usage is TRBJ1-2; weak D call: TRBD1 (5 bases). Germline V CDR1 and CDR2: LNHDA, SQIVND (reference sequence). The V gene lost 1 base and the J gene lost 0 bases, with 9 bases spanning the gap. The CDR3 covers 15 residues. The CDR3 DNA sequence: TGTGCCAGTAGTATAGCAGGGACTTCTAACTATGGCTACACCTTC. Amino acid sequence: CASSIAGTSNYGYTF.

This chain uses TRBV7-2 with TRBJ1-1; a possible D gene is TRBD1 (5 bases). The V end lost 5 bases, the J end lost 8 bases, and 12 bases lay between the germline ends. The CDR3 spans 12 residues. CDR1 SGHTA and CDR2 FQGNSA come from the germline V gene. The CDR3 protein is CASSPRRGEAFF. The CDR3 DNA follows: TGTGCCAGCAGCCCCAGAAGGGGAGAAGCTTTCTTT.

The V and J genes are TRBV4-3 and TRBJ1-6; unclear D gene. The V end lost 0 bases, the J end lost 11 bases, and 14 bases lay between the germline ends. Germline CDR1 and CDR2: LGHNA and YSLEER. This CDR3 is 15 amino acids long. CDR3 in amino acids: CASSQDPGSGAPLHF. The CDR3 nucleotides are TGCGCCAGCAGCCAAGATCCCGGGAGCGGGGCACCCCTCCACTTT.

The chain is built from TRBV10-1 and TRBJ2-1; 8 positions agree with TRBD1. The CDR3 runs 16 residues. Germline V gene sequence: CDR1 WNHNN, CDR2 SYGVQD (reference sequence). Unmatched junction bases numbered 7, after V lost 2 bases and J lost 4 bases. CDR3: CASSERTGTGYNEQFF. The CDR3 DNA is TGCGCCAGCAGTGAGCGGACCGGGACAGGATACAATGAGCAGTTCTTC.

This clone was recorded a few times. The chain links TRBV30 to TRBJ2-7; a weak D match, TRBD1 (5 bases). The CDR3 length is 12 residues. Per the germline V gene, CDR1 is GTSNPN and CDR2 is SVGIG (reference sequence). V lost 3 bases and J 10 bases, leaving 16 bases between the germline ends. CDR3 loop: CAWRRDRFRQYF. CDR3 bases: TGTGCCTGGAGGAGAGACAGATTTAGACAGTACTTC.

This clone was seen a single time. This rearrangement joins TRBV10-1 to TRBJ2-3; TRBD2 matches 9 bases. Germline trimming cut 3 bases from V and 4 bases from J; bases unmatched to any gene: 8. Looked up from germline, CDR1 is WNHNN and CDR2 is SYGVQD (reference sequence). The CDR3 spans 16 residues. DNA for the CDR3: TGCGCCAGCAGTGACGCGGGGGGGCCGGATGCAGATACGCAGTATTTT. Translation gives CASSDAGGPDADTQYF.

V and J are TRBV6-1 and TRBJ2-2, with a weak D call TRBD1 (5 bases). The CDR3 length is 15 residues. Germline V CDR1 and CDR2: MNHNS, SASEGT. Trimming removed 7 bases from V and 1 base from J, with 13 bases in between. The CDR3 coding sequence is TGTGCCAGCAAGGCGGCAGGGCTGAACACCGGGGAGCTGTTTTTT. Translated: CASKAAGLNTGELFF.

The chain employs TRBV11-2 and TRBJ1-2; D might be TRBD1 (5 bases). There are 14 residues in the CDR3. Germline CDR1 reads SGHAT; CDR2 reads FQNNGV. V shed 1 base and J shed 3 bases, with 9 bases lying between them. The CDR3 nucleotides are TGTGCCAGCAGCTTAGCTCGCAGGGACTATGGCTACACCTTC. It codes for CASSLARRDYGYTF. Combining the CDR3 with reference TRBV11-2 and TRBJ1-2 gives the whole variable domain EAGVAQSPRYKIIEKRQSVAFWCNPISGHATLYWYQQILGQGPKLLIQFQNNGVVDDSQLPKDRFSAERLKGVDSTLKIQPAKLEDSAVYLCASSLARRDYGYTFGSGTRLTVV.

This sequence joins TRBV7-3 and TRBJ1-1, with 8 bases aligning to TRBD1. Germline V gives CDR1 SGHTA, CDR2 FQGTGA. The trim removed 5 bases at V and 2 bases at J, leaving 4 bases unmatched. CDR3 length equals 14 residues. The CDR3 reads CASSKQGDNTEAFF. The DNA of the CDR3 is TGTGCCAGCAGCAAACAGGGGGATAACACTGAAGCTTTCTTT.

The chain joins TRBV2 to TRBJ2-1; TRBD1 matches 8 bases. Germline CDR1 reads SNHLY; CDR2 reads FYNNEI. J gave up 5 bases and V 2 bases, and 5 bases lay outside the gene matches. This CDR3 comprises 15 residues. The CDR3 sequence is CASSEQGALNNEQFF. The CDR3 DNA reads TGTGCCAGCAGTGAACAGGGGGCCTTGAACAATGAGCAGTTCTTC.

The chain couples TRBV7-9 to TRBJ2-3; TRBD2 agrees at 9 bases. This CDR3 spans 17 amino acids. Germline trimming cut 4 bases from V and 2 bases from J; bases unmatched to any gene: 10. Germline values: CDR1 SEHNR, CDR2 FQNEAQ (reference sequence). CDR3 sequence (DNA): TGTGCCAGCAGCTCAAGGCGGGGGGGCCGGGTCACAGATACGCAGTATTTT. Its protein product is CASSSRRGGRVTDTQYF.

The chain combines TRBV7-2 with TRBJ2-7, with 10 bases fitting TRBD1. The CDR3 extends over 13 amino acids. The trim removed 3 bases at V and 6 bases at J, leaving 2 bases unmatched. CDR1 SGHTA and CDR2 FQGNSA come from the germline V gene. The DNA of the CDR3 is TGTGCCAGCAGCTTCGGACAGGGGGTCGAGCAGTACTTC. It is translated as CASSFGQGVEQYF.

This sequence joins TRBV19 and TRBJ2-1; tentatively, D is TRBD2 (7 bases). The CDR3 has 15 residues. V lost 7 bases and J 3 bases, leaving 16 bases between the germline ends. Germline lookup yields CDR1 LNHDA and CDR2 SQIVND (reference sequence). The CDR3 DNA follows: TGTGCCAGTATCGAACGGGGGGCCCACTACAATGAGCAGTTCTTC. Protein product: CASIERGAHYNEQFF.

This clone was found once. The gene calls are TRBV30 and TRBJ1-3, with D hard to call. This CDR3 contains 15 residues. With 3 bases removed from V and 0 bases from J, the gap between germline ends came to 12 bases. Germline V gene lookup returns CDR1 GTSNPN and CDR2 SVGIG (reference sequence). CDR3 coding DNA: TGTGCCTGGAGCCCCTTGGCAGTCTCTGGAAACACCATATATTTT. The encoded protein is CAWSPLAVSGNTIYF.

The rearrangement links TRBV9 to TRBJ2-1, with no clear D. This CDR3 spans 14 amino acids. Germline loops: CDR1 SGDLS, CDR2 YYNGEE. Trimming pared 0 bases from V and 3 bases from J, leaving 7 bases between. For the CDR3, the DNA is TGTGCCAGCAGCGTAGGGGCCATCTACAATGAGCAGTTCTTC. Translated, it gives CASSVGAIYNEQFF.

The chain uses TRBV6-4 and TRBJ1-1, with TRBD1 as a possible D gene (6 bases). Germline values: CDR1 MRHNA, CDR2 SNTAGT. V lost 5 bases and J lost 0, with 7 bases in between. CDR3 length equals 13 residues. CDR3: CASSRTVNTEAFF. The CDR3 DNA reads TGTGCCAGCAGTCGGACAGTGAACACTGAAGCTTTCTTT.

This sequence joins TRBV14 and TRBJ2-5; D is ambiguous. The CDR3 runs 11 residues. The V end was cut by 5 bases, the J end by 2 bases, with 3 bases between. Germline V gene lookup returns CDR1 SGHDN and CDR2 FVKESK. The CDR3 DNA sequence: TGTGCCAGCAGCGTACAAGAGACCCAGTACTTC. It codes for CASSVQETQYF.

The V call is TRBV4-3, the J call TRBJ2-6, with 9 bases fitting TRBD1. The CDR3 is made up of 16 amino acids. J was trimmed by 2 bases and V by 5 bases; bases with no gene match: 4. Looked up from germline, CDR1 is LGHNA and CDR2 is YSLEER. The CDR3 DNA follows: TGCGCCAGCAGCTCAGGGACAGGGACTGGGGCCAACGTCCTGACTTTC. As protein: CASSSGTGTGANVLTF.